Listed below are T cell receptor beta chains from one sample, sequenced in a study of blood T cell repertoires in COVID-19. The assay was immunoSEQ multiplex PCR, and TCRdb's table has in-frame clones only and misses some. The sample consists of fewer than 300,000 clones, about nine tenths of them appearing once. Sequencing was carried out using PBMCs or T cells enriched from blood (not recorded which). The source of these receptors is a woman aged 40 to 49 with acute COVID-19. Both conserved end residues are part of each CDR3. A D gene is named only where the DNA matches it firmly.

CDR3: CASSERGGGSSLYGYTF
DNA: TGTGCCAGCAGTGAGAGGGGCGGGGGAAGTTCGTTATATGGCTACACCTTC
length: 17
V: TRBV2
D: -
J: TRBJ1-2

CDR3: CATSPGGSTDTQYF
DNA: TGTGCCACCAGCCCCGGGGGTAGCACAGATACGCAGTATTTT
length: 14
V: TRBV15
D: -
J: TRBJ2-3

CDR3: CAWRVESGELFF
DNA: TGTGCCTGGAGGGTGGAGTCCGGGGAGCTGTTTTTT
length: 12
V: TRBV30
D: -
J: TRBJ2-2

CDR3: CASSVVGDGSSPLHF
DNA: TGTGCCAGCAGCGTAGTGGGCGATGGGTCGTCACCCCTCCACTTT
length: 15
V: TRBV9
D: -
J: TRBJ1-6

CDR3: CASSQREWQETQYF
DNA: TGTGCCAGCAGCCAACGGGAGTGGCAAGAGACCCAGTACTTC
length: 14
V: TRBV9
D: -
J: TRBJ2-5

CDR3: CASSDDRAPGGGEQYF
DNA: TGTGCCAGCAGTGACGACCGTGCGCCGGGGGGCGGCGAGCAGTACTTC
length: 16
V: TRBV27
D: -
J: TRBJ2-7

CDR3: CASTLLDRPRAFF
DNA: TGTGCCAGTACCTTATTGGACAGGCCGAGGGCTTTCTTT
length: 13
V: TRBV19
D: TRBD1
J: TRBJ1-1

CDR3: CAQQPPSGRNEQFF
DNA: TGCGCCCAGCAGCCCCCTAGCGGGAGGAATGAGCAGTTCTTC
length: 14
V: TRBV10-1
D: TRBD2
J: TRBJ2-1

CDR3: CASTRQGPGANVLTF
DNA: TGTGCCAGCACCCGACAGGGTCCTGGGGCCAACGTCCTGACTTTC
length: 15
V: TRBV28
D: TRBD1
J: TRBJ2-6

CDR3: CASSYRTGTGDTEAFF
DNA: TGTGCCAGCAGTTACCGTACCGGGACAGGGGACACTGAAGCTTTCTTT
length: 16
V: TRBV6-5
D: TRBD1
J: TRBJ1-1

CDR3: CASSVAPSGYEQYF
DNA: TGTGCCAGCAGCGTAGCTCCTAGCGGCTACGAGCAGTACTTC
length: 14
V: TRBV9
D: TRBD2
J: TRBJ2-7

CDR3: CASSPYTGQETQYF
DNA: TGTGCCAGCAGCCCATATACTGGCCAAGAGACCCAGTACTTC
length: 14
V: TRBV7-3
D: -
J: TRBJ2-5

CDR3: CASSLGRDRGGNQPQHF
DNA: TGTGCCAGCAGCTTAGGCAGGGATAGAGGAGGCAATCAGCCCCAGCATTTT
length: 17
V: TRBV7-8
D: -
J: TRBJ1-5

CDR3: CATSRDPGSDSPLHF
DNA: TGTGCCACCAGCAGAGACCCCGGGTCCGATTCACCCCTCCACTTT
length: 15
V: TRBV15
D: -
J: TRBJ1-6

CDR3: CASSFDRFYEKLFF
DNA: TGTGCCAGCAGTTTCGACAGGTTTTATGAAAAACTGTTTTTT
length: 14
V: TRBV28
D: -
J: TRBJ1-4

CDR3: CASSLRLAGLNEQFF
DNA: TGTGCCAGCAGCTTAAGACTAGCGGGGCTCAATGAGCAGTTCTTC
length: 15
V: TRBV7-8
D: TRBD2
J: TRBJ2-1

CDR3: CAGGGSYEQYF
DNA: TGTGCTGGGGGGGGCTCCTACGAGCAGTACTTC
length: 11
V: TRBV12-5
D: TRBD2
J: TRBJ2-7

CDR3: CASSASGETYEQYF
DNA: TGTGCCAGCAGTGCCTCGGGTGAAACCTACGAGCAGTACTTC
length: 14
V: TRBV2
D: -
J: TRBJ2-7

CDR3: CASSQVPNSGNQPQHF
DNA: TGTGCCAGCAGCCAAGTCCCTAACTCGGGGAATCAGCCCCAGCATTTT
length: 16
V: TRBV4-2
D: -
J: TRBJ1-5

CDR3: CASSQDSLYYNEQFF
DNA: TGTGCCAGCAGCCAGGACTCTTTGTACTACAATGAGCAGTTCTTC
length: 15
V: TRBV3-1/TRBV3-2
D: -
J: TRBJ2-1